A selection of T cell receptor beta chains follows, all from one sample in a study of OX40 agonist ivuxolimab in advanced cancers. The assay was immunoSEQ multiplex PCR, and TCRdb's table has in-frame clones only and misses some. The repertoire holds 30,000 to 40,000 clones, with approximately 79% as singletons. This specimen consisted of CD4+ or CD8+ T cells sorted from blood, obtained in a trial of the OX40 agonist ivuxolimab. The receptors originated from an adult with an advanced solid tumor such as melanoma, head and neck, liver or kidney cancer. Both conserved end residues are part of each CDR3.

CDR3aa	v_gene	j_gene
CASSWARNYGYTF	TRBV5-1	TRBJ1-2
CASSTTTGDKETQYF	TRBV6-6	TRBJ2-5
CASSTIAGEFYEQYF	TRBV7-2	TRBJ2-7
CASSTEGQGPYEQYF	TRBV7-8	TRBJ2-7
CAITGGAEQFF	TRBV10-3	TRBJ2-1
CASSPPGQGTFTGANVLTF	TRBV18	TRBJ2-6
CAWTKRGLKGEQYF	TRBV30	TRBJ2-7
CASSLNPGSAYEQYF	TRBV7-3	TRBJ2-7
CASSKGGTASGNTIYF	TRBV4-2	TRBJ1-3
CASSPFGGDYNEQFF	TRBV5-1	TRBJ2-1
CSPKWSSGGTTDTQYF	TRBV29-1	TRBJ2-3
CASSLAPMQYNEQFF	TRBV9	TRBJ2-1
CASSFKSTSGVYNEQFF	TRBV28	TRBJ2-1
CASSRQGLTQETQYF	TRBV28	TRBJ2-5
CASSPGQTNSPLHF	TRBV7-2	TRBJ1-6
CASSPDFSSYNEQFF	TRBV7-3	TRBJ2-1
CASRAGQYEETQYF	TRBV2	TRBJ2-5
CASSLGLAETQYF	TRBV18	TRBJ2-5
CASSLDGRGTGELFF	TRBV7-9	TRBJ2-2
CASSPPQKGRREAFF	TRBV28	TRBJ1-1
CASSQASSGRVEQFF	TRBV14	TRBJ2-1
CASSSLGGRSYNEQFF	TRBV19	TRBJ2-1
CASSSNRAVDEKLFF	TRBV5-4	TRBJ1-4
CSVAWHEQFF	TRBV29-1	TRBJ2-1
CASSFVAGTDTQYF	TRBV28	TRBJ2-3
CASSFGRQGSNSPLHF	TRBV27	TRBJ1-6
CASSYATEQYF	TRBV6-5	TRBJ2-7
CASSWGLWDNQPQHF	TRBV19	TRBJ1-5
CASKGQLNTEAFF	TRBV5-1	TRBJ1-1
CASSLVMYTEAFF	TRBV7-8	TRBJ1-1
CASSEDSLGYEQYF	TRBV5-1	TRBJ2-7
CASSLSPGGDAYEQYF	TRBV5-6	TRBJ2-7
CASRAAGGPYTGELFF	TRBV9	TRBJ2-2